The entry that follows covers one T cell receptor beta chain sequence. This sample stems from a study of identical twins. Germline V gene sequence: CDR1 SGHVS, CDR2 FQNEAQ. The CDR3 is 11 amino acids. V was trimmed by 5 bases and J by 2 bases, leaving 4 bases between them. MiXCR was run by TCRdb on the 5' RACE reads, yielding one entry per CDR3 protein. The table lists a few hundred thousand distinct CDR3 sequences, more than 8% of them singletons. This sample also belongs to another study, concerning yellow fever vaccine responses in identical twins.

The rearrangement uses TRBV7-8 and TRBJ2-7; D is undetermined. The clonotype comes from a woman between 18 and 30 years old in good health. Sequenced input: CD8+ T cells sorted from blood. CDR3 sequence reads: CASSDPYEQYF. Written as DNA, the CDR3 is TGTGCCAGCAGCGATCCCTACGAGCAGTACTTC.